This passage covers 14 T cell receptor beta chains from one sample sequenced in a study of T-cell reconstitution after alpha-beta-depleted transplantation in children. The authors prepared the TCRbeta library with unique molecular identifiers. Each CDR3 protein is one row after TCRdb ran MiXCR on the PCR reads. This sample has more than 200,000 distinct CDR3 sequences, with around a sixth found just once. The starting material was PBMCs, mostly from graft donor cells, obtained 360 days after TCRalphabeta/CD19-depleted stem cell transplant. The receptors derive from a male patient aged 2-10 years who had a stem cell transplant for acute lymphoblastic leukemia, so the T cells may come from the graft donor.

This clonotype has only a few counts. The chain carries TRBV10-3 and TRBJ2-7; tentative D call: TRBD1 (6 bases). There are 11 residues in the CDR3. The germline V gene has CDR1 ENHRY and CDR2 SYGVKD. The V and J ends lost 2 bases and 7 bases respectively, with 6 bases between them. CDR3 DNA: TGTGCCATCAGTGAGACAGGGGAGCAGTACTTC. It specifies CAISETGEQYF.

The chain is built from TRBV12-3 or TRBV12-4 and TRBJ2-7; no clear D gene. This CDR3 region has 14 residues. V was cut by 4 bases and J by 5 bases, with 15 bases left in between. The CDR3 DNA follows: TGTGCCAGCAGTTCTTCCGGACGCGCCCACGAGCAGTACTTC. Translation gives CASSSSGRAHEQYF.

This clonotype showed up many times. The V and J genes are TRBV27 and TRBJ1-2; tentative D call: TRBD1 (6 bases). Germline V gene sequence: CDR1 MNHEY, CDR2 SMNVEV (reference sequence). Trimming cost V 5 bases and J 3 bases, with 13 bases left between them. This CDR3 region has 14 residues. The DNA for the CDR3 is TGTGCCAGCAGTGCCCGGGGGGGCGACTATGGCTACACCTTC. It yields the protein CASSARGGDYGYTF.

This sequence joins TRBV12-3 or TRBV12-4 and TRBJ2-3, with 11 bases aligning to TRBD2. There are 17 residues in the CDR3. Trimming took 5 bases from V and 2 from J; bases not matched to a gene: 9. The CDR3 DNA reads TGTGCCAGCAGTCCCCGACTAGCGGGGAAACCCACAGATACGCAGTATTTT. This gives the protein CASSPRLAGKPTDTQYF.

V gene TRBV5-1 combines with J gene TRBJ2-5; unclear D gene. The CDR3 loop spans 14 amino acids. Germline V lookup: CDR1 SGHRS, CDR2 YFSETQ. V was shortened by 4 bases and J by 1 base, with 11 bases between the two germline ends. The CDR3 loop reads CASSPVVPQETQYF. CDR3 nucleotides: TGCGCCAGCAGCCCGGTGGTACCCCAAGAGACCCAGTACTTC.

The V call is TRBV29-1, the J call TRBJ2-5; D not resolved. Germline V CDR1 and CDR2: SQVTM, ANQGSEA. The CDR3 is 13 residues long. Trimming shortened V by 3 bases and J by 2 bases, and 10 bases separated the two germline ends. The CDR3 loop reads CSVDVGRQETQYF. In nucleotides, the CDR3 is TGCAGCGTTGACGTCGGTCGACAAGAGACCCAGTACTTC. The whole variable domain, remainder taken from reference TRBV29-1 and TRBJ2-5, is SAVISQKPSRDICQRGTSLTIQCQVDSQVTMMFWYRQQPGQSLTLIATANQGSEATYESGFVIDKFPISRPNLTFSTLTVSNMSPEDSSIYLCSVDVGRQETQYFGPGTRLLVL.

The rearrangement joins TRBV9 to TRBJ1-1, with D unclear. With 0 bases removed from V and 4 bases from J, the gap between germline ends came to 7 bases. Germline CDR1 is SGDLS and CDR2 is YYNGEE. The CDR3 runs to 13 residues. CDR3 DNA sequence: TGTGCCAGCAGCGTAGGCCGTTTCACTGAAGCTTTCTTT. As protein: CASSVGRFTEAFF.

The V call is TRBV24-1, the J call TRBJ2-5; D is perhaps TRBD2 (6 bases). Per germline, CDR1 KGHDR and CDR2 SFDVKD. Trimming left V 3 bases short and J 2 bases short, with 12 bases between. The CDR3 extends over 15 amino acids. CDR3 DNA sequence: TGTGCCACCAGTGATACTCGGGAGAGGCAAGAGACCCAGTACTTC. Its protein product is CATSDTRERQETQYF.

The table lists this clonotype with a few counts. The chain couples TRBV27 to TRBJ2-7; perhaps TRBD1 as D (6 bases). The CDR3 covers 14 residues. V was clipped by 7 bases and J by 0 bases, with 13 bases between them. The germline V gene has CDR1 MNHEY and CDR2 SMNVEV (reference sequence). CDR3 coding DNA: TGTGCCAGCACCGAACAGGGTCCCTCCTACGAGCAGTACTTC. Protein product: CASTEQGPSYEQYF.

This clonotype was found a few times. J is TRBJ1-1 and V is TRBV29-1; possible D gene TRBD1, 5 bases. This CDR3 region has 12 residues. Germline V lookup: CDR1 SQVTM, CDR2 ANQGSEA. Trimming removed 4 bases from V and 1 base from J, with 7 bases in between. CDR3 amino acids: CSVGQRNTEAFF. The CDR3 DNA reads TGCAGCGTTGGACAGAGGAACACTGAAGCTTTCTTT.

This clonotype has more than one count but fewer than ten. The chain has TRBV19 and TRBJ2-2, with TRBD2 matching 10 bases. The CDR3 spans 20 residues. Trimming took 5 bases from V and 0 from J; bases not matched to a gene: 15. Germline assignment: CDR1 LNHDA and CDR2 SQIVND (reference sequence). CDR3 sequence reads: CASSPHSGDSGGTNTGELFF. In DNA, the CDR3 is TGTGCCAGTAGTCCTCATAGCGGGGATAGCGGGGGGACGAACACCGGGGAGCTGTTTTTT.

Only a few counts were recorded for this clonotype. The chain carries TRBV20-1 and TRBJ1-2, with 7 bases lining up with TRBD1. The V gene's germline CDR1 is DFQATT and CDR2 SNEGSKA (reference sequence). The V and J ends lost 0 bases and 0 bases, in that order; junction bases with no gene match: 4. The CDR3 loop spans 15 amino acids. CDR3 DNA sequence: TGCAGTGCTAGAGACCCCGGGACAGCTAACTATGGCTACACCTTC. Protein product: CSARDPGTANYGYTF.

This chain joins TRBV18 and TRBJ2-1; D not certain. The V gene lost 0 bases and the J gene lost 10 bases, with 13 bases spanning the gap. Per germline, CDR1 KGHSH and CDR2 LQKENI. The CDR3 contains 14 residues. DNA of the CDR3: TGTGCCAGCTCACCACCGGCGACTTCGGGCGAGCAGTTCTTC. It specifies CASSPPATSGEQFF.

The chain recombines TRBV5-1 with TRBJ2-7, with a weak D call TRBD1 (6 bases). Looked up from germline, CDR1 is SGHRS and CDR2 is YFSETQ. CDR3 length: 15 residues. V gave up 0 bases and J gave up 1 base, with 11 bases separating them. Here the CDR3 DNA reads TGCGCCAGCAGCTTGGAATCGGACAGATCCTACGAGCAGTACTTC. Residues: CASSLESDRSYEQYF.